This TCR beta chain was sequenced in a study of T-cell reconstitution after alpha-beta-depleted transplantation in children (dated by TCRdb to 2016 to 2018). At the level of the whole study: Using TCR repertoire profiling, the study quantitatively followed how T-cell immune reconstitution unfolded in children after TCRalphabeta/CD19-depleted allogeneic hematopoietic cell transplantation.

Reading the label with the study, this specimen's treatment or condition is: allogeneic hematopoietic cell transplantation with graft depleted of TCRalphabeta T cells and CD19 B cells. Transplant recipients were children who received TCRalphabeta/CD19-depleted allogeneic hematopoietic cell grafts. To prepare the library, PCR was applied. Sequencer: Illumina HiSeq 2500. TCR libraries were prepared with molecular barcoding, using unique molecular identifiers to normalize TCRbeta repertoire quantification. The raw public reads went through TCRdb reprocessing: fastp at Q25, MiXCR clone calling, in-frame beta chains kept. All rows with the same CDR3 protein become a single entry with the most common DNA and genes. Recorded for this sample are over 150,000 distinct CDR3 sequences; 6.3% of them occurred a single time. In total, the top ten clones hold 4.5% of the sample. The germline V gene specifies SGDLS as CDR1 and YYNGEE as CDR2. The CDR3, from cysteine to phenylalanine, totals 14 residues. Only the CDR3 portion is preserved as DNA: 42 bases, with reading frame beginning at the first base. V gives up 4 bases and J gives up 5 bases, and the segment between their germline ends measures 12 bases.

Paper-wide results and their limitations: The apparently early recovery of alphabetaT-cell counts about two months after transplant reportedly depended on only several hundred rapidly expanded clones that came from non-depleted graft cells. The frequencies of hyperexpanded clones fell over the following months, and after one year, T-cell counts and TCRbeta diversity were mostly attributed to newly produced T cells. In some patients, the high TCRbeta diversity seen at day 60 was put down to recipient T cells and intrathymic progenitors that had survived conditioning.

This clonotype was seen ten or more times. Its antigen is unknown. No qualities accompany the bases; no much larger clone lies one base away. This specimen consisted of PBMCs, obtained before TCRalphabeta/CD19-depleted stem cell transplant. The sequence joins TRBV9 to TRBJ2-2; 5 matching bases give a weak D call of TRBD1. This TCR was sampled from a girl under three years old with combined immunodeficiency, due to receive a stem cell transplant. The nucleotides are TGTGCCAGCAGCCCAGGATCAGGGACCGGGGAGCTGTTTTTT. This yields the protein CASSPGSGTGELFF.